This T cell receptor (beta chain) came from a study of cytomegalovirus exposure and HLA in healthy donors. PCR used 60 Vbeta primers and 13 Jbeta primers. TCRdb's copy holds only in-frame clones and misses some; the assay was immunoSEQ multiplex PCR. The table shows roughly 68,000 clones, with roughly 80% occurring only once. CDR1 and CDR2 from the germline V gene are SNHLY and FYNNEI. There are 13 residues in the CDR3. V was pared by 4 bases and J by 7 bases, with 13 bases between. This TCR came from a male donor in good health and CMV-seropositive. Sample: PBMCs. The V gene is TRBV2, the J gene TRBJ1-2; a weak D match, TRBD1 (6 bases). The CDR3 region is CASSVNRESGYTF. DNA for the CDR3: TGTGCCAGCAGTGTGAACAGGGAGTCTGGCTACACCTTC.